Below are 32 T cell receptor beta chains sequenced from a single sample in a study of blood T cell repertoires in COVID-19. Only in-frame clones appear in the TCRdb table, and some are missing; sequencing was by immunoSEQ multiplex PCR. The table has around 140,000 clones, around 87% seen once. Sequencing was done on a sample of peripheral blood. The receptors here all came from a middle-aged man with active COVID-19.

The chain couples TRBV27 to TRBJ2-5, with TRBD1 matching over 8 bases. This CDR3 region has 18 residues. The V gene end was trimmed by 7 bases and the J gene end by 0 bases; junction bases not matched to a gene: 16. The V gene's germline CDR1 is MNHEY and CDR2 SMNVEV (reference sequence). In nucleotides, the CDR3 is TGTGCCAGCAAATTAGAGTACAGGACAGGGAACGACCAAGAGACCCAGTACTTC. This translates into CASKLEYRTGNDQETQYF.

This clone has a single count. The V and J genes are TRBV12-5 and TRBJ1-1; D is possibly TRBD1 (6 bases). This CDR3 is built from 17 residues. Trimming stripped 1 base from V and 0 bases from J, with 15 bases between. Germline V CDR1 and CDR2: LGHNT, FRNRAP. In DNA, the CDR3 is TGTGCTAGTGGTTTGGCCCACAAGGACAGCCTGAACACTGAAGCTTTCTTT. It translates to CASGLAHKDSLNTEAFF.

V is TRBV5-6 and J is TRBJ2-7; weak D call: TRBD1 (5 bases). Germline CDR1 and CDR2: SGHDT and YYEEEE. The CDR3 contains 13 residues. The V and J ends lost 4 bases and 1 base respectively, with 9 bases between them. CDR3 bases: TGTGCCAGCAGCCAGGGCAGGTCCTACGAGCAGTACTTC. It specifies CASSQGRSYEQYF. Full variable domain (rest looked up from reference TRBV5-6 and TRBJ2-7): DAGVTQSPTHLIKTRGQQVTLRCSPKSGHDTVSWYQQALGQGPQFIFQYYEEEERQRGNFPDRFSGHQFPNYSSELNVNALLLGDSALYLCASSQGRSYEQYFGPGTRLTVT.

CDR3 sequence reads: CASSWTSGGDEQYF. The CDR3 DNA sequence: TGTGCCAGCAGTTGGACTAGCGGGGGGGACGAGCAGTACTTC. This chain joins TRBV7-2 and TRBJ2-7, with 15 bases lining up with TRBD2. Germline V lookup: CDR1 SGHTA, CDR2 FQGNSA. The CDR3 runs 14 residues. Germline trimming cut 6 bases from V and 5 bases from J; bases unmatched to any gene: 2.

This clone was observed once. The chain recombines TRBV7-8 with TRBJ1-1; no firm D call. Germline V gene lookup returns CDR1 SGHVS and CDR2 FQNEAQ. Deletions cut 6 bases from V and 4 bases from J, with 18 bases between. The CDR3 consists of 15 residues. The CDR3 here is CASSLRTGGGTEAFF. CDR3 sequence (DNA): TGTGCCAGCAGTTTGAGGACGGGCGGAGGCACTGAAGCTTTCTTT.

This chain joins TRBV19 and TRBJ1-2; 8 bases line up with TRBD1. The CDR3 has 14 amino acids. The ends lost 5 bases at V and 3 bases at J; junction bases unmatched: 5. Germline lookup yields CDR1 LNHDA and CDR2 SQIVND (reference sequence). The CDR3 reads CASSGNRGDYGYTF. CDR3 coding DNA: TGTGCCAGTAGTGGGAACAGGGGGGACTATGGCTACACCTTC. The full variable domain, rest sourced from reference TRBV19 and TRBJ1-2, is DGGITQSPKYLFRKEGQNVTLSCEQNLNHDAMYWYRQDPGQGLRLIYYSQIVNDFQKGDIAEGYSVSREKKESFPLTVTSAQKNPTAFYLCASSGNRGDYGYTFGSGTRLTVV.

The chain employs TRBV12-5 and TRBJ1-5, with unresolved D. The V end was cut by 0 bases, the J end by 7 bases, with 10 bases between. Germline values: CDR1 LGHNT, CDR2 FRNRAP. This CDR3 is 14 amino acids long. The CDR3 protein is CASGLVSVSQPQHF. Here the CDR3 DNA reads TGTGCTAGTGGTTTGGTATCGGTGTCGCAGCCCCAGCATTTT.

This chain joins TRBV5-4 and TRBJ2-7, with 7 bases fitting TRBD2. Unmatched junction bases numbered 6, after V lost 4 bases and J lost 2 bases. The V gene's germline CDR1 is SGHNT and CDR2 YYREEE (reference sequence). The CDR3 totals 14 residues. The DNA for the CDR3 is TGTGCCAGCAGCAGCGGACTAGAACCCTACGAGCAGTACTTC. Amino acids: CASSSGLEPYEQYF.

V usage is TRBV6-6 and J usage is TRBJ1-6; 10 nucleotides agree with TRBD1. The CDR3 extends over 16 amino acids. CDR1 is MNHNY and CDR2 is SVGAGI in the germline V gene (reference sequence). Germline trimming cut 6 bases from V and 2 bases from J; bases unmatched to any gene: 4. The CDR3 coding sequence is TGTGCCAGCAGAGACAGGGGGCGGCCCTATAATTCACCCCTCCACTTT. This sequence encodes CASRDRGRPYNSPLHF.

The chain is built from TRBV5-1 and TRBJ2-7; D not resolved. Trimming left V 4 bases short and J 6 bases short, with 14 bases between. CDR1 and CDR2 from the germline V gene are SGHRS and YFSETQ. The CDR3 covers 13 residues. Here the CDR3 DNA reads TGCGCCAGCAGCCCCCTCCCAGTGGCCGAGCAGTACTTC. It specifies CASSPLPVAEQYF. Looking up the rest from reference TRBV5-1 and TRBJ2-7 gives the full variable domain: KAGVTQTPRYLIKTRGQQVTLSCSPISGHRSVSWYQQTPGQGLQFLFEYFSETQRNKGNFPGRFSGRQFSNSRSEMNVSTLELGDSALYLCASSPLPVAEQYFGPGTRLTVT.

The V gene is TRBV27, the J gene TRBJ1-5; maybe TRBD1 (6 bases). The V gene's germline CDR1 is MNHEY and CDR2 SMNVEV (reference sequence). There are 16 residues in the CDR3. With 2 bases removed from V and 6 bases from J, the gap between germline ends came to 17 bases. CDR3: CASSLGGRGSGQPQHF. DNA of the CDR3: TGTGCCAGCAGTTTAGGGGGCAGGGGTTCGGGTCAGCCCCAGCATTTT.

The chain recombines TRBV27 with TRBJ2-5, with TRBD1 identical over 7 bases. This CDR3 region has 15 residues. The V gene's germline CDR1 is MNHEY and CDR2 SMNVEV (reference sequence). V gave up 5 bases and J gave up 5 bases; unmatched junction bases: 11. The CDR3 is CASSPQQGMGETQYF. CDR3 nucleotides: TGTGCCAGCAGTCCCCAACAGGGGATGGGGGAGACCCAGTACTTC.

CDR3 residues: CASSMKGNTQYF. DNA of the CDR3: TGTGCCAGTAGTATGAAGGGGAACACGCAGTATTTT. J is TRBJ2-3 and V is TRBV19; the D gene is possibly TRBD1 (5 bases). V was clipped by 3 bases and J by 9 bases, with 10 bases between them. The V gene's germline CDR1 is LNHDA and CDR2 SQIVND (reference sequence). The CDR3 has 12 residues.

This chain uses TRBV9 with TRBJ2-5; perhaps TRBD1 as D (5 bases). The germline V gene has CDR1 SGDLS and CDR2 YYNGEE. The CDR3 covers 13 residues. V was clipped by 4 bases and J by 5 bases, with 12 bases between them. The CDR3 DNA follows: TGTGCCAGCAGCTTAGGACATCGGGAGACCCAGTACTTC. This sequence encodes CASSLGHRETQYF.

Turning to this clone: The same CDR3 can be traced to other DNA sequences in this sample. The chain recombines TRBV19 with TRBJ1-1; D is unresolved. This CDR3 has 13 amino acids. The germline V gene has CDR1 LNHDA and CDR2 SQIVND (reference sequence). With 5 bases removed from V and 2 bases from J, the gap between germline ends came to 9 bases. The CDR3 nucleotides read TGTGCCAGTAGTCCGAGAGGAAACACTGAAGCTTTCTTT. It encodes CASSPRGNTEAFF.

The V and J genes are TRBV12-3 or TRBV12-4 and TRBJ1-1; no reliable D call. Between the trimmed V and J ends, which lost 3 bases and 0 bases, there was a span of 2 bases. CDR3 length: 12 amino acids. CDR3 sequence reads: CASSFMNTEAFF. CDR3 coding DNA: TGTGCCAGCAGTTTTATGAACACTGAAGCTTTCTTT.

The rearrangement links TRBV10-3 to TRBJ2-5; TRBD1 matches at 11 bases. Germline V gene sequence: CDR1 ENHRY, CDR2 SYGVKD. The CDR3 consists of 15 residues. The J segment lost 3 bases and the V segment lost 6 bases, leaving 6 bases of the junction unmatched. The CDR3 protein is CAISLGTGGEETQYF. The CDR3 nucleotides are TGTGCCATCAGCCTCGGGACAGGGGGTGAAGAGACCCAGTACTTC.

The chain combines TRBV7-9 with TRBJ1-5, with TRBD1 as a possible D gene (6 bases). The V gene's germline CDR1 is SEHNR and CDR2 FQNEAQ (reference sequence). V dropped 0 bases and J dropped 13 bases, with 25 bases sitting between them. The CDR3 consists of 17 residues. Here the CDR3 reads CASSLAKGPGRGALQHF. The CDR3, as DNA: TGTGCCAGCAGCTTAGCGAAGGGTCCAGGGAGGGGGGCCCTACAGCATTTT.

The CDR3 region is CASSERGTGLNYGYTF. The CDR3 nucleotides read TGTGCCAGCAGTGAGCGGGGGACAGGGCTTAACTATGGCTACACCTTC. The chain combines TRBV2 with TRBJ1-2; TRBD1 matches 9 bases. This CDR3 is 16 amino acids long. The germline CDR1 and CDR2 sequences are SNHLY and FYNNEI. V gave up 3 bases and J gave up 1 base; unmatched junction bases: 6. Looking up the rest from reference TRBV2 and TRBJ1-2 gives the full variable domain: EPEVTQTPSHQVTQMGQEVILRCVPISNHLYFYWYRQILGQKVEFLVSFYNNEISEKSEIFDDQFSVERPDGSNFTLKIRSTKLEDSAMYFCASSERGTGLNYGYTFGSGTRLTVV.

The chain links TRBV30 to TRBJ2-7; D remains ambiguous. CDR3 length equals 13 residues. Germline values: CDR1 GTSNPN, CDR2 SVGIG (reference sequence). V was cut by 0 bases and J by 7 bases, with 13 bases left in between. CDR3 sequence: CAWSVIRPREQYF. The CDR3 DNA reads as TGTGCCTGGAGTGTGATTAGACCGAGGGAGCAGTACTTC. Based on the CDR3 plus reference TRBV30 and TRBJ2-7, the full variable domain is SQTIHQWPATLVQPVGSPLSLECTVEGTSNPNLYWYRQAAGRGLQLLFYSVGIGQISSEVPQNLSASRPQDRQFILSSKKLLLSDSGFYLCAWSVIRPREQYFGPGTRLTVT.

The rearrangement uses TRBV4-1 and TRBJ1-2; TRBD1 might be the D (5 bases). The CDR3 totals 18 residues. Germline values: CDR1 MGHRA, CDR2 YSYEKL. Trimming cost V 0 bases and J 3 bases, with 20 bases left between them. This chain's CDR3 is CASSQDAQGPSGYYGYTF. Here the CDR3 DNA reads TGCGCCAGCAGCCAAGATGCGCAGGGCCCTAGTGGCTACTATGGCTACACCTTC.

The J gene is TRBJ2-7, the V gene TRBV6-6; 9 bases match TRBD1. This CDR3 has 13 residues. J gave up 1 base and V 7 bases, and 2 bases lay outside the gene matches. Germline V gene data show CDR1 as MNHNY and CDR2 as SVGAGI (reference sequence). The CDR3 spells CASIGQGSYEQYF. CDR3 nucleotides: TGTGCCAGCATAGGACAGGGGTCCTACGAGCAGTACTTC.

The chain couples TRBV7-8 to TRBJ2-4, with TRBD1 as a possible D gene (7 bases). Trimming cost V 4 bases and J 1 base, with 14 bases left between them. Germline CDR1 and CDR2: SGHVS and FQNEAQ. This CDR3 spans 16 amino acids. The CDR3 loop is CASSWVRGEAKNIQYF. CDR3 DNA sequence: TGTGCCAGCAGCTGGGTCAGGGGGGAGGCCAAAAACATTCAGTACTTC.

The chain couples TRBV7-2 to TRBJ2-7; 9 bases are shared with TRBD1. V lost 6 bases, J lost 2 bases, and 8 bases stayed unmatched. The CDR3 extends over 15 amino acids. Germline values: CDR1 SGHTA, CDR2 FQGNSA. DNA of the CDR3: TGTGCCAGCAGGACCGCGGGACAGGGTCCCTACGAGCAGTACTTC. Amino acid sequence: CASRTAGQGPYEQYF.

Only one count was recorded for this clone. The V and J genes are TRBV7-9 and TRBJ2-7, with 11 bases that match TRBD1. This CDR3 is built from 16 residues. The ends lost 5 bases at V and 2 bases at J; junction bases unmatched: 8. Germline V gene sequence: CDR1 SEHNR, CDR2 FQNEAQ (reference sequence). CDR3: CASSEDRGPPTYEQYF. For the CDR3, the DNA is TGTGCCAGCAGCGAGGACAGGGGGCCGCCCACCTACGAGCAGTACTTC.

The chain combines TRBV2 with TRBJ1-4, with 9 positions matching TRBD1. J gave up 7 bases and V 6 bases, and 6 bases lay outside the gene matches. This CDR3 comprises 14 residues. Germline loops: CDR1 SNHLY, CDR2 FYNNEI. For the CDR3, the DNA is TGTGCCAGCAGGGCGACAGGGGGAGGTGAAAAACTGTTTTTT. As protein: CASRATGGGEKLFF.

The V gene is TRBV27, the J gene TRBJ1-6, with a tentative D call TRBD1 (6 bases). The CDR3 has 13 amino acids. V was cut by 5 bases and J by 8 bases, with 10 bases left in between. In germline, CDR1 is MNHEY, CDR2 SMNVEV (reference sequence). The CDR3, as DNA: TGTGCCAGCAGTATTACAGGGTATTCACCCCTCCACTTT. Its protein product is CASSITGYSPLHF.

The V and J genes are TRBV5-1 and TRBJ2-2; D is uncertain. V lost 4 bases and J lost 3, with 7 bases in between. The V gene's germline CDR1 is SGHRS and CDR2 YFSETQ. The CDR3 is 13 amino acids. The CDR3 region has the DNA TGCGCCAGCAGCGACCGGGACACCGGGGAGCTGTTTTTT. This sequence encodes CASSDRDTGELFF.

The chain has TRBV10-3 and TRBJ1-1; the D gene is possibly TRBD1 (5 bases). CDR1 and CDR2 (germline): ENHRY, SYGVKD. CDR3 length: 15 residues. With 8 bases removed from V and 5 bases from J, the gap between germline ends came to 21 bases. This CDR3 is CAIRSIGVGETEAFF. CDR3 in DNA: TGTGCCATCCGATCCATAGGGGTAGGGGAAACTGAAGCTTTCTTT.

The genes are TRBV6-2 or TRBV6-3 and TRBJ1-5; D gene ambiguous. Germline V CDR1 and CDR2: MNHEY, SVGEGT. Trimming pared 0 bases from V and 0 bases from J, leaving 6 bases between. This CDR3 is built from 15 residues. The CDR3 sequence: CASSYSPVSNQPQHF. The CDR3 coding sequence is TGTGCCAGCAGTTACTCTCCAGTTAGCAATCAGCCCCAGCATTTT.

The chain employs TRBV27 and TRBJ1-2; 9 bases align to TRBD1. The trim removed 6 bases at V and 1 base at J, leaving 9 bases unmatched. CDR1 is MNHEY, CDR2 SMNVEV, per germline (reference sequence). CDR3 length equals 16 residues. The CDR3 nucleotides are TGTGCCAGCAGCCCGGACAGGGGAACATATAACTATGGCTACACCTTC. Translating it yields CASSPDRGTYNYGYTF.

The CDR3 DNA is TGTGCCAGCAGTCGATCATCAGGGGGCGTAGGATCTTTCTTT. It specifies CASSRSSGGVGSFF. The chain combines TRBV6-6 with TRBJ1-1, with 8 bases fitting TRBD1. Germline V gene lookup returns CDR1 MNHNY and CDR2 SVGAGI (reference sequence). The CDR3 totals 14 residues. V lost 5 bases and J lost 12; bases outside the gene matches: 14.